This TCR beta chain was recorded in a study of T-cell reconstitution after alpha-beta-depleted transplantation in children. Preparation of the TCRbeta library involved a method that used unique molecular identifiers. TCRdb re-called the PCR reads through MiXCR, storing one row per CDR3 protein. The data hold around 420,000 distinct CDR3 sequences, with around 15% observed a single time. The CDR3 sequence is 15 residues long. On this clonotype itself: What it binds is unknown.

Regarding the study as a whole: T-cell numbers and diversity, one year after transplant, stemmed largely from T cells that were newly produced.

The chain recombines TRBV21-1 with TRBJ1-6. TRBV21-1 represents a pseudogene. This clonotype originated in a boy under two years old who had a stem cell transplant for Wiskott-Aldrich syndrome, so the T cells may come from the graft donor. This specimen was PBMCs, mostly from graft donor cells, taken 360 days after TCRalphabeta/CD19-depleted stem cell transplant. CDR3 residues: CASSKYGSYNSPLHF. CDR3 DNA: TGTGCCAGCAGCAAATATGGTTCCTATAATTCACCCCTCCACTTT.